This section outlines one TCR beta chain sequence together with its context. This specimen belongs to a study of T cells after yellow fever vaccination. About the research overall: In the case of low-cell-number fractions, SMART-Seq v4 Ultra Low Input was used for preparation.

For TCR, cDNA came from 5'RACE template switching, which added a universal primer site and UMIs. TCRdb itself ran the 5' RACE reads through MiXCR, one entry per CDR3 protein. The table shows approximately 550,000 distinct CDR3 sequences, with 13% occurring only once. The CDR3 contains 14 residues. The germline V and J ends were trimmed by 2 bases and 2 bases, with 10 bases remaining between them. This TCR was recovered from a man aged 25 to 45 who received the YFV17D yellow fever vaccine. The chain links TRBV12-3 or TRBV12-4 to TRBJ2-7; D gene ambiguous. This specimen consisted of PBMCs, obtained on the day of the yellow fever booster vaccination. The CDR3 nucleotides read TGTGCCAGCAGTTTAATGTCACCGACCTACGAGCAGTACTTC. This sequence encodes CASSLMSPTYEQYF.